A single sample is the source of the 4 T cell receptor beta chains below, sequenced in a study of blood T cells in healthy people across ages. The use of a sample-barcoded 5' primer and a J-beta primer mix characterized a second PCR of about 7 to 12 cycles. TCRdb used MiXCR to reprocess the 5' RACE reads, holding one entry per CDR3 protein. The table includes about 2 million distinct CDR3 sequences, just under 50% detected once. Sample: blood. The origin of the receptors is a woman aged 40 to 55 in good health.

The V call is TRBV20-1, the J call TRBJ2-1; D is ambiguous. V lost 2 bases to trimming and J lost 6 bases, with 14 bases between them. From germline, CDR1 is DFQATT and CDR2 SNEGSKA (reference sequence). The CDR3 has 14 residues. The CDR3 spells CSARLGIFANEQFF. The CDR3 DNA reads TGCAGTGCTAGACTGGGGATCTTCGCCAATGAGCAGTTCTTC.

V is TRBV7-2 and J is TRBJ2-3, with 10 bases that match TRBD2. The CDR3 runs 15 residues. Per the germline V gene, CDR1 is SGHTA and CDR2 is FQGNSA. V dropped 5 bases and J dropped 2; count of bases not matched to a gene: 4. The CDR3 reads CASSDGLAVTDTQYF. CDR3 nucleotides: TGTGCCAGCAGCGACGGACTAGCGGTCACAGATACGCAGTATTTT.

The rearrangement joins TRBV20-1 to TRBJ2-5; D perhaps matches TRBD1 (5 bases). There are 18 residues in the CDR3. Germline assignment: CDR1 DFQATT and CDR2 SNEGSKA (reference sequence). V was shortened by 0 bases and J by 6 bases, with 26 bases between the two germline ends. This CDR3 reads CSARDGGAWQGRSKTQYF. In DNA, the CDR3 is TGCAGTGCTAGAGATGGTGGTGCGTGGCAGGGTCGTAGTAAGACCCAGTACTTC.

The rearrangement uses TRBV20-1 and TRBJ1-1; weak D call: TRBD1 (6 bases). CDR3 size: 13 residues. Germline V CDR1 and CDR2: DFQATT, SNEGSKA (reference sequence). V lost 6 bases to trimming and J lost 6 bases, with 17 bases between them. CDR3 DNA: TGCAGTGCACCATCCGGGGGGCTTGCTGAAGCTTTCTTT. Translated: CSAPSGGLAEAFF.